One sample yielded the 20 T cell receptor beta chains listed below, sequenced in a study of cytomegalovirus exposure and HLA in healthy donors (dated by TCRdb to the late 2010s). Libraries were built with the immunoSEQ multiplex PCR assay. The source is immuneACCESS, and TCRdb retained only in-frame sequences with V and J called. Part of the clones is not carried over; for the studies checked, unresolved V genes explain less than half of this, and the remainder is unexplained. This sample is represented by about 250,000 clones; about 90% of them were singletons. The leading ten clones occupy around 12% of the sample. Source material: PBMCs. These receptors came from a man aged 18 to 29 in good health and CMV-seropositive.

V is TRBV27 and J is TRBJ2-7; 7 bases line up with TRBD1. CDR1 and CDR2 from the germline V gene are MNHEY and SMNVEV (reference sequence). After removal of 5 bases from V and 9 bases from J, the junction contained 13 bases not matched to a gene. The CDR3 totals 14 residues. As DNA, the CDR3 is TGTGCCAGCAGTCCCCGGGCGAGGGGGCACGGGCAGTACTTC. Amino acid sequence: CASSPRARGHGQYF.

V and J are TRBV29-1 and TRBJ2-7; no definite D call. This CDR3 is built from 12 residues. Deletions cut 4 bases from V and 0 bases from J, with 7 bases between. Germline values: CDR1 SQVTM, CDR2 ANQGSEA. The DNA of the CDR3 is TGCAGCGTTGTTACAGCCTCCTACGAGCAGTACTTC. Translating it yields CSVVTASYEQYF.

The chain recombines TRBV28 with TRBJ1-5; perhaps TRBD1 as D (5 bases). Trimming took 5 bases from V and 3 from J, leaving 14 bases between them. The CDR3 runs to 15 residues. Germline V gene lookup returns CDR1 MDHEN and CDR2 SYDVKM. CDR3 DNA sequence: TGTGCCAGCAGTAGTATGGACATCCCCAATCAGCCCCAGCATTTT. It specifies CASSSMDIPNQPQHF. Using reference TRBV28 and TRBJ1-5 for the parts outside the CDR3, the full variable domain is DVKVTQSSRYLVKRTGEKVFLECVQDMDHENMFWYRQDPGLGLRLIYFSYDVKMKEKGDIPEGYSVSREKKERFSLILESASTNQTSMYLCASSSMDIPNQPQHFGDGTRLSIL.

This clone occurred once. The CDR3 DNA sequence: TGCGCCAGCAGCTTAAGCGAACCGGGAGATACGCAGTATTTT. It specifies CASSLSEPGDTQYF. V usage is TRBV5-1 and J usage is TRBJ2-3, with D unresolved. The V and J ends lost 2 bases and 5 bases respectively, with 12 bases between them. CDR1 SGHRS and CDR2 YFSETQ come from the germline V gene. CDR3 length equals 14 residues. The entire variable domain, with the rest obtained from reference TRBV5-1 and TRBJ2-3, is as follows: KAGVTQTPRYLIKTRGQQVTLSCSPISGHRSVSWYQQTPGQGLQFLFEYFSETQRNKGNFPGRFSGRQFSNSRSEMNVSTLELGDSALYLCASSLSEPGDTQYFGPGTRLTVL.

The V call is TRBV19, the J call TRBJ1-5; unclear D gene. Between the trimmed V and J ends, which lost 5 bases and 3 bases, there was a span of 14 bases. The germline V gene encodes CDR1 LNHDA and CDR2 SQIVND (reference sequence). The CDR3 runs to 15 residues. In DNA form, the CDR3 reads TGTGCCAGTAGTTTTCAAAGTAGGAACAATCAGCCCCAGCATTTT. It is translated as CASSFQSRNNQPQHF.

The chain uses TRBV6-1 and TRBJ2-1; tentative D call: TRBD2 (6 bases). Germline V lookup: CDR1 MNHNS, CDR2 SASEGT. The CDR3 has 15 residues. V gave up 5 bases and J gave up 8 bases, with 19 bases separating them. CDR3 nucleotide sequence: TGTGCCAGCAGTCATACATGGGGACTCTGGGATGAGCAGTTCTTC. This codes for CASSHTWGLWDEQFF.

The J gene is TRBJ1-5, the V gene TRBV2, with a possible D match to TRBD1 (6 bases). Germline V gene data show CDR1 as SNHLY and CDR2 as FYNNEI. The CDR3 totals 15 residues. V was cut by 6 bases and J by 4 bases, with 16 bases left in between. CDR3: CASRYRDGANQPQHF. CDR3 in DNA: TGTGCCAGCAGGTACAGGGACGGGGCTAATCAGCCCCAGCATTTT.

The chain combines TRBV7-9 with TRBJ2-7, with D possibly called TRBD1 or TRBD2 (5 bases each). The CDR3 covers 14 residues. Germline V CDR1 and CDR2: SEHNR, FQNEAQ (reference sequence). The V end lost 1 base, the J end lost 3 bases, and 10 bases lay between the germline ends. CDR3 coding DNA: TGTGCCAGCAGCTTAGGGGGGAAAGGCTACGAGCAGTACTTC. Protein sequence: CASSLGGKGYEQYF. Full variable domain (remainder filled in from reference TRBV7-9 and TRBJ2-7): DTGVSQNPRHKITKRGQNVTFRCDPISEHNRLYWYRQTLGQGPEFLTYFQNEAQLEKSRLLSDRFSAERPKGSFSTLEIQRTEQGDSAMYLCASSLGGKGYEQYFGPGTRLTVT.

The CDR3 nucleotides are TGCGCCAGCAGCTTGTATGGTTCTGGGGCCAACGTCCTGACTTTC. This codes for CASSLYGSGANVLTF. The rearrangement uses TRBV5-1 and TRBJ2-6; no reliable D call. The germline V and J ends were trimmed by 1 base and 1 base, with 6 bases remaining between them. Germline V lookup: CDR1 SGHRS, CDR2 YFSETQ. CDR3 length: 15 residues.

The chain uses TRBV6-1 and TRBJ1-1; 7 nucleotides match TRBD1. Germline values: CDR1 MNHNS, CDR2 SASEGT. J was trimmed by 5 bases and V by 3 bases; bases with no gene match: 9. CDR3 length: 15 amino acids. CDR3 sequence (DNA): TGTGCCAGCAGTGATCAGGAGGGGGCAGGTACTGAAGCTTTCTTT. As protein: CASSDQEGAGTEAFF.

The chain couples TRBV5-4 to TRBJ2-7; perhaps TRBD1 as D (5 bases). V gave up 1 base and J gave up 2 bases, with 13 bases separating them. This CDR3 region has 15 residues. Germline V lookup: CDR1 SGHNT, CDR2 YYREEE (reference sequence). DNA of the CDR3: TGTGCCAGCAGCTTGATTCCATTGGGGCCCTACGAGCAGTACTTC. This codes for CASSLIPLGPYEQYF.

The CDR3 region is CAWSPETGELFF. DNA of the CDR3: TGTGCCTGGAGTCCGGAAACCGGGGAGCTGTTTTTT. The gene calls are TRBV30 and TRBJ2-2; D is unresolved. Per the germline V gene, CDR1 is GTSNPN and CDR2 is SVGIG (reference sequence). Trimming left V 2 bases short and J 5 bases short, with 6 bases between. The CDR3 extends over 12 amino acids.

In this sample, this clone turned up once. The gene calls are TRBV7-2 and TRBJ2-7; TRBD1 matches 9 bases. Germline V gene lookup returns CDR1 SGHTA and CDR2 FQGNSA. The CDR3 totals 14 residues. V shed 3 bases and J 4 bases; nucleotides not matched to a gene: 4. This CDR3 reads CASSFVGQGYEQYF. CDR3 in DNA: TGTGCCAGCAGCTTCGTTGGACAGGGGTACGAGCAGTACTTC.

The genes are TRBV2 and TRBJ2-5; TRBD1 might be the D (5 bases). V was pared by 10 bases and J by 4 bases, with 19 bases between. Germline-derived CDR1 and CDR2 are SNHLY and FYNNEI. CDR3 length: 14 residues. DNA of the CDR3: TGTGCCATGGGGCAGGAGTCCGTATTAGAGACCCAGTACTTC. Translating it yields CAMGQESVLETQYF.

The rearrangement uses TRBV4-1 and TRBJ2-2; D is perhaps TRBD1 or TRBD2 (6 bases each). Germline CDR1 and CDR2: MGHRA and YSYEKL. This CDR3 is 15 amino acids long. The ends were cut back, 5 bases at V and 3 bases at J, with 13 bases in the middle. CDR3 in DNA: TGCGCCAGCAGCTCACGGGGGCGTGACACCGGGGAGCTGTTTTTT. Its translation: CASSSRGRDTGELFF.

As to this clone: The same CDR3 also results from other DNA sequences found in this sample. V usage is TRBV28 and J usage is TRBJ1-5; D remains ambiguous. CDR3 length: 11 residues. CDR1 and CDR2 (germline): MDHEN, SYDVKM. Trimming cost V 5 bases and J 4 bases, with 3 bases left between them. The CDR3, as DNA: TGTGCCAGCAGTCTTAATCAGCCCCAGCATTTT. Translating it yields CASSLNQPQHF.

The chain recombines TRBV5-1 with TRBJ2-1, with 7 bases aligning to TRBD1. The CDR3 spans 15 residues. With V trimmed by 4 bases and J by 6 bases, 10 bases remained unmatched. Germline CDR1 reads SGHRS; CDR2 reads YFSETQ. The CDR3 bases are TGCGCCAGCAGCCCTATGACAGGGAAGGTCAATGAGCAGTTCTTC. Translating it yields CASSPMTGKVNEQFF.

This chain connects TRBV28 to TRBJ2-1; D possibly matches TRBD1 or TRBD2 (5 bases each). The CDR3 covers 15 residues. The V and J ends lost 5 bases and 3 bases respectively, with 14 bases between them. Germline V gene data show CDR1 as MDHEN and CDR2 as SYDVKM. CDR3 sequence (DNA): TGTGCCAGCAGTCGTCCGGGACCAAACTACAATGAGCAGTTCTTC. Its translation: CASSRPGPNYNEQFF.

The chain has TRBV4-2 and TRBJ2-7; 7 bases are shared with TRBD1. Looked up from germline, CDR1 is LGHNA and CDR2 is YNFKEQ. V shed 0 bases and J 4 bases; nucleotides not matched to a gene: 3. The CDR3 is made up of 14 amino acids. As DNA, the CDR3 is TGTGCCAGCAGCCAAGAACCGACAGGGTACGAGCAGTACTTC. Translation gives CASSQEPTGYEQYF.

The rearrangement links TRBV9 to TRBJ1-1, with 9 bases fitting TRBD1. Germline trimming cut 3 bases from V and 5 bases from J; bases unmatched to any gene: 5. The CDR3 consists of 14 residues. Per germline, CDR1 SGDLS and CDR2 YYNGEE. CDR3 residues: CASSATGTGTEAFF. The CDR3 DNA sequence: TGTGCCAGCAGCGCGACCGGGACAGGGACTGAAGCTTTCTTT.